The 31 T cell receptor beta chains presented below share a single source sample, sequenced in a study of a mutant IDH1 vaccine in newly diagnosed glioma. Which antigens these TCRs recognize remains unknown. Libraries were prepared by immunoSEQ multiplex PCR; TCRdb keeps only in-frame clonotypes and omits some of them. The table lists 35,000 to 50,000 clones, 84% of them singletons. Indicated time point: week 11, during vaccination. Alongside topical imiquimod, each dose of vaccine comprised 300 ug of mutant IDH1 20-mer peptide. The starting material was PBMCs, obtained from a glioma patient whose treatment included an IDH1 peptide vaccine. These receptors originate from a man in his forties with glioma.

CDR3 in DNA: TGTGCCAGCAGCTTAGAAATAGGGCGCACCGGGGAGCTGTTTTTT. Translation: CASSLEIGRTGELFF. The V gene is TRBV7-6, the J gene TRBJ2-2; D uncertain. From germline, CDR1 is SGHVS and CDR2 FNYEAQ. The CDR3 length is 15 residues. V lost 1 base and J lost 4, with 10 bases in between.

This clone was seen just once. This chain connects TRBV6-6 to TRBJ2-5; possibly TRBD1 for D (6 bases). The CDR3 is made up of 14 amino acids. Trimming took 5 bases from V and 4 from J, leaving 14 bases between them. From germline, CDR1 is MNHNY and CDR2 SVGAGI (reference sequence). CDR3 region: CASSAPRGGETQYF. CDR3 DNA sequence: TGTGCCAGCAGTGCCCCCAGAGGGGGAGAGACCCAGTACTTC.

The CDR3 DNA follows: TGCGCCAGCAGCCAAGAACCGACAGGGATCTACGAGCAGTACTTC. It specifies CASSQEPTGIYEQYF. The gene calls are TRBV4-3 and TRBJ2-7, with 7 bases aligning to TRBD1. The germline V gene has CDR1 LGHNA and CDR2 YSLEER. J gave up 3 bases and V 0 bases, and 5 bases lay outside the gene matches. The CDR3 totals 15 residues.

This chain uses TRBV4-3 with TRBJ1-1, with TRBD1 matching 7 bases. With V trimmed by 1 base and J by 4 bases, 9 bases remained unmatched. This CDR3 comprises 16 residues. Germline V CDR1 and CDR2: LGHNA, YSLEER. CDR3 protein: CASSQGTGWLSTEAFF. In DNA form, the CDR3 reads TGCGCCAGCAGCCAAGGGACAGGCTGGTTAAGCACTGAAGCTTTCTTT.

CDR3 sequence (DNA): TGTGCCAGCAGTGTCGGCAGCGAAAGGGGAGGCTACACCTTC. Encoded protein: CASSVGSERGGYTF. The genes are TRBV2 and TRBJ1-2; possible D gene TRBD1, 5 bases. This CDR3 is 14 amino acids long. The V end was cut by 4 bases, the J end by 8 bases, with 17 bases between. Germline CDR1 SNHLY, CDR2 FYNNEI. Together with reference TRBV2 and TRBJ1-2, the CDR3 gives the full variable domain: EPEVTQTPSHQVTQMGQEVILRCVPISNHLYFYWYRQILGQKVEFLVSFYNNEISEKSEIFDDQFSVERPDGSNFTLKIRSTKLEDSAMYFCASSVGSERGGYTFGSGTRLTVV.

This chain uses TRBV5-1 with TRBJ1-1; D is uncertain. The length of the CDR3 is 13 residues. Trimming cost V 4 bases and J 3 bases, with 10 bases left between them. The V gene's germline CDR1 is SGHRS and CDR2 YFSETQ. The CDR3 coding sequence is TGCGCCAGCAGCCGCCGTCAAGACACTGAAGCTTTCTTT. This translates into CASSRRQDTEAFF.

The V and J genes are TRBV9 and TRBJ1-3; no clear D gene. V was clipped by 3 bases and J by 8 bases, with 12 bases between them. The V gene's germline CDR1 is SGDLS and CDR2 YYNGEE. There are 13 residues in the CDR3. CDR3 coding DNA: TGTGCCAGCAGCGCTGACGGGGTAGACACCATATATTTT. It codes for CASSADGVDTIYF.

The CDR3 is CASTWGDSNYEQYF. CDR3 nucleotide sequence: TGTGCCAGCACCTGGGGTGACTCAAACTACGAGCAGTACTTC. The V and J genes are TRBV7-8 and TRBJ2-7; D gene uncertain. The CDR3 is 14 amino acids. Per germline, CDR1 SGHVS and CDR2 FQNEAQ. V was cut by 7 bases and J by 3 bases, with 16 bases left in between.

Relative to its sample, this clone is medium-sized. The chain combines TRBV19 with TRBJ1-1; D possibly corresponds to TRBD1 (5 bases). V shed 9 bases and J shed 1 base, with 18 bases lying between them. Germline values: CDR1 LNHDA, CDR2 SQIVND (reference sequence). This CDR3 is built from 15 residues. CDR3 bases: TGTGCCAGCACCCCTTTCAGGGCGGGGAACACTGAAGCTTTCTTT. Its translation is CASTPFRAGNTEAFF.

The chain uses TRBV9 and TRBJ1-2; 7 bases match TRBD1. The CDR3 has 15 amino acids. Germline CDR1 is SGDLS and CDR2 is YYNGEE. The trim removed 4 bases at V and 1 base at J, leaving 7 bases unmatched. The CDR3 DNA sequence: TGTGCCAGCAGCTCCAGGGACAGTCTTAACTATGGCTACACCTTC. This encodes CASSSRDSLNYGYTF. Combining the CDR3 with reference TRBV9 and TRBJ1-2 gives the whole variable domain DSGVTQTPKHLITATGQRVTLRCSPRSGDLSVYWYQQSLDQGLQFLIQYYNGEERAKGNILERFSAQQFPDLHSELNLSSLELGDSALYFCASSSRDSLNYGYTFGSGTRLTVV.

This clone was counted a single time. The chain combines TRBV7-2 with TRBJ2-4; D is ambiguous. Germline CDR1 is SGHTA and CDR2 is FQGNSA. The CDR3 is 11 amino acids. V was pared by 5 bases and J by 10 bases, with 9 bases between. CDR3 bases: TGTGCCAGCAGCCCCTGGGGAATTCAGTACTTC. This codes for CASSPWGIQYF.

This chain uses TRBV2 with TRBJ2-2; the match to TRBD2 covers 7 bases. This CDR3 region has 15 residues. CDR1 is SNHLY and CDR2 is FYNNEI in the germline V gene. The V and J ends lost 6 bases and 2 bases, in that order; junction bases with no gene match: 6. CDR3 amino acids: CASRHPTSNTGELFF. The DNA of the CDR3 is TGTGCCAGCAGACACCCGACTAGCAACACCGGGGAGCTGTTTTTT.

J is TRBJ2-2 and V is TRBV9; no definite D call. This CDR3 is 14 amino acids long. Germline-derived CDR1 and CDR2 are SGDLS and YYNGEE. Trimming removed 2 bases at V and 1 base at J, with 6 bases between. The CDR3 sequence is CASSVRWNTGELFF. CDR3 DNA: TGTGCCAGCAGCGTTAGGTGGAACACCGGGGAGCTGTTTTTT.

A few counts support this clone. CDR3 sequence (DNA): TGTGCCAGCTCGAGACAGGGCCCCAATCAGCCCCAGCATTTT. Its translation: CASSRQGPNQPQHF. This chain connects TRBV2 to TRBJ1-5; 7 bases fit TRBD1. The CDR3 loop spans 14 amino acids. The ends lost 8 bases at V and 3 bases at J; junction bases unmatched: 7. In germline, CDR1 is SNHLY, CDR2 FYNNEI.

The chain combines TRBV9 with TRBJ2-5; 7 nucleotides line up with TRBD1. With V trimmed by 3 bases and J by 1 base, 0 bases remained unmatched. Germline CDR1 and CDR2: SGDLS and YYNGEE. CDR3 size: 13 residues. CDR3 amino acids: CASSAGGQETQYF. The CDR3 region has the DNA TGTGCCAGCAGCGCAGGGGGCCAAGAGACCCAGTACTTC.

This chain connects TRBV5-1 to TRBJ1-5; D is unclear. V was trimmed by 3 bases and J by 0 bases, leaving 10 bases between them. Germline V gene data show CDR1 as SGHRS and CDR2 as YFSETQ. This CDR3 has 15 amino acids. The CDR3 DNA reads TGCGCCAGCAGCTCCGGACCGAATAGCAATCAGCCCCAGCATTTT. It codes for CASSSGPNSNQPQHF.

This clone has more than one count but fewer than ten. The chain has TRBV6-1 and TRBJ2-6; the match to TRBD1 covers 12 bases. With V trimmed by 2 bases and J by 3 bases, 5 bases remained unmatched. This CDR3 has 18 amino acids. Germline CDR1 is MNHNS and CDR2 is SASEGT. Here the CDR3 reads CASSERDRGPVGANVLTF. CDR3 in DNA: TGTGCCAGCAGTGAACGGGACAGGGGGCCTGTTGGGGCCAACGTCCTGACTTTC.

The chain has TRBV12-2 and TRBJ2-6; the D call TRBD2 from the table was never checked on the DNA. TRBV12-2 corresponds to a pseudogene. The CDR3 sequence is 19 residues long. The CDR3 loop reads CASRPRGKRDSSGANVLTF. CDR3 nucleotide sequence: TGTGCAAGTCGCCCCCGTGGGAAGCGGGATTCCTCTGGGGCCAACGTCCTGACTTTC.

The chain is built from TRBV7-3 and TRBJ2-5; D might be TRBD1 or TRBD2, each matching 5 bases. Germline V CDR1 and CDR2: SGHTA, FQGTGA. V lost 0 bases and J 0 bases, leaving 11 bases between the germline ends. The CDR3 covers 16 residues. DNA of the CDR3: TGTGCCAGCAGCTTAACTGGGGACCCGTACCAAGAGACCCAGTACTTC. Its translation is CASSLTGDPYQETQYF.

The chain employs TRBV5-4 and TRBJ2-7; TRBD2 might be the D (5 bases). Germline lookup yields CDR1 SGHNT and CDR2 YYREEE (reference sequence). The CDR3 sequence is 14 residues long. Trimming left V 4 bases short and J 3 bases short, with 14 bases between. The CDR3 nucleotides are TGTGCCAGCAGCGCCCAACTAGGTTTCTACGAGCAGTACTTC. This gives the protein CASSAQLGFYEQYF. The whole variable domain, remainder taken from reference TRBV5-4 and TRBJ2-7, is ETGVTQSPTHLIKTRGQQVTLRCSSQSGHNTVSWYQQALGQGPQFIFQYYREEENGRGNFPPRFSGLQFPNYSSELNVNALELDDSALYLCASSAQLGFYEQYFGPGTRLTVT.

The rearrangement links TRBV5-6 to TRBJ1-2; 7 nucleotides agree with TRBD1. The CDR3 contains 12 residues. V was pared by 9 bases and J by 8 bases, with 10 bases of the junction left unmatched. CDR1 and CDR2 from the germline V gene are SGHDT and YYEEEE. CDR3 sequence reads: CATNDRAQGYTF. The CDR3, as DNA: TGTGCCACCAACGACAGGGCTCAAGGCTACACCTTC.

The V gene is TRBV9, the J gene TRBJ1-4; TRBD1 agrees at 8 bases. Looked up from germline, CDR1 is SGDLS and CDR2 is YYNGEE. The V gene end was trimmed by 4 bases and the J gene end by 7 bases; junction bases not matched to a gene: 6. The length of the CDR3 is 14 residues. CDR3 residues: CASSSGTGREKLFF. The CDR3 nucleotides are TGTGCCAGCAGCTCCGGGACAGGTCGTGAAAAACTGTTTTTT.

The rearrangement links TRBV6-6 to TRBJ2-3, with 8 bases lining up with TRBD1. Per the germline V gene, CDR1 is MNHNY and CDR2 is SVGAGI (reference sequence). The CDR3 runs 14 residues. V dropped 7 bases and J dropped 2; count of bases not matched to a gene: 5. The CDR3 nucleotides read TGTGCCAGCACGCCGGGACAGGACACAGATACGCAGTATTTT. Its translation is CASTPGQDTDTQYF.

The V call is TRBV6-4, the J call TRBJ1-3; no firm D call. The germline V and J ends were trimmed by 2 bases and 5 bases, with 7 bases remaining between them. The CDR3 consists of 13 residues. The V gene's germline CDR1 is MRHNA and CDR2 SNTAGT. The CDR3 sequence is CASSDMGRNTIYF. In DNA form, the CDR3 reads TGTGCCAGCAGTGACATGGGTAGAAACACCATATATTTT.

The chain is built from TRBV4-2 and TRBJ2-5, with 11 bases that match TRBD2. The CDR3 is 16 amino acids. V was clipped by 1 base and J by 2 bases; unmatched bases: 3. Per the germline V gene, CDR1 is LGHNA and CDR2 is YNFKEQ. In nucleotides, the CDR3 is TGTGCCAGCAGCCAAGCAGGGACTAGCGGTCAAGAGACCCAGTACTTC. Its protein product is CASSQAGTSGQETQYF.

This chain links TRBV7-8 with TRBJ2-3, with D tentatively TRBD2 (6 bases). Trimming stripped 1 base from V and 2 bases from J, with 10 bases between. The CDR3 length is 15 residues. Per the germline V gene, CDR1 is SGHVS and CDR2 is FQNEAQ. The DNA for the CDR3 is TGTGCCAGCAGCTTAGAGACGGGAGTCACAGATACGCAGTATTTT. Translation gives CASSLETGVTDTQYF.

In its sample, this clone is medium-sized. The chain uses TRBV29-1 and TRBJ2-7; 13 bases fit TRBD2. V lost 4 bases to trimming and J lost 1 base; unmatched junction nucleotides: 4. Germline V CDR1 and CDR2: SQVTM, ANQGSEA. The CDR3 covers 15 residues. The CDR3 DNA follows: TGCAGCGTTGGGGTGGGACTAGCGGGGTCCTACGAGCAGTACTTC. This codes for CSVGVGLAGSYEQYF.

The V gene is TRBV28, the J gene TRBJ1-2, with no clear D. Trimming took 3 bases from V and 1 from J, leaving 9 bases between them. CDR3 length equals 14 residues. Germline V lookup: CDR1 MDHEN, CDR2 SYDVKM. CDR3 sequence: CASSLAEDNYGYTF. The CDR3 DNA reads as TGTGCCAGCAGTTTGGCTGAGGATAACTATGGCTACACCTTC.

The chain recombines TRBV10-2 with TRBJ2-7; D might be TRBD1 (6 bases). Germline V gene sequence: CDR1 WSHSY, CDR2 SAAADI. The CDR3 spans 12 residues. The ends were cut back, 6 bases at V and 3 bases at J, with 9 bases in the middle. CDR3 nucleotides: TGCGCCAGCAGCCAACAGGGCTACGAGCAGTACTTC. It yields the protein CASSQQGYEQYF.

The V gene is TRBV4-1, the J gene TRBJ2-1; D call uncertain. V lost 8 bases to trimming and J lost 1 base, with 21 bases between them. Germline CDR1 and CDR2: MGHRA and YSYEKL. The CDR3 totals 17 residues. CDR3 nucleotide sequence: TGCGCCAGCCAGCCCGCCCAAGTGCTCGATTCCTACAATGAGCAGTTCTTC. It codes for CASQPAQVLDSYNEQFF.

The V call is TRBV19, the J call TRBJ1-2; D gene unclear. CDR3 length: 12 amino acids. CDR1 is LNHDA, CDR2 SQIVND, per germline (reference sequence). With 3 bases removed from V and 3 bases from J, the gap between germline ends came to 5 bases. This chain's CDR3 is CASSIVDYGYTF. The CDR3 DNA reads as TGTGCCAGTAGTATTGTTGACTATGGCTACACCTTC.